This T cell receptor beta chain was identified in a study of tumor-infiltrating lymphocytes in localized non-small cell lung cancer listed by TCRdb under 2021. Notes on the research overall: Patients whose samples were collected after neoadjuvant chemotherapy, as well as both smokers and never-smokers and several histologies, were included in the cohort. Each patient provided resected tumor tissue plus uninvolved lung tissue from the same patient, with the uninvolved lung tissue described as non-adjacent to the tumor. Alongside flow cytometry, multiplex immunofluorescence, RNA-seq, exome sequencing and proteomics, TCR sequencing was applied to the same patients as one of several integrated assays. In total, the ICON cohort was made up of 150 or so surgical patients who had localized non-small cell lung cancer and whose tumors were resected. A total of 55 or so patients were included in the paired tumor versus uninvolved lung comparison of immunoSEQ T-cell fraction.

The T-cell fraction in tumor and uninvolved lung tissue was obtained from TCR sequencing using the immunoSEQ assay. The paper's processing steps were these. To analyze survival, patients were divided into a high T-cell fraction group (upper tertile) and a low T-cell fraction group (lower two tertiles), and the two groups were compared using a log-rank test. A signed-rank test was used to test paired tumor versus uninvolved lung differences in T-cell fraction. TCRdb mirrors the immuneACCESS table, restricted to in-frame sequences. Some clones are absent from its copies; in checked studies, under half trace to an unresolved V gene, and the reason for the others is unknown. The DNA was the basis for D and trimming; V, J and clone size are from that table. The sample data list roughly 14,000 clones, and roughly 82% of these were observed just once. The top ten clonotypes cover over 15% of the sample.

Study-wide findings and limitations: TCRbeta sequencing supported higher T cell infiltration in tumors than in uninvolved lung tissue, consistent with immunofluorescence CD3 counts. Since assay coverage differed from patient to patient depending on how much tissue was available, TCR sequencing was done for only a subset of the cohort. Because different pieces of the same tissue were used for different assays, technical variation could not be separated from intratumor heterogeneity. No difference in TCR-derived T-cell fraction was observed between the flow cytometry-defined immunotypes IM1 (good prognosis) and IM2 (poor prognosis). Recurrence-free survival showed no association with tumor T-cell fraction measured by TCR sequencing (p = 0.61).

Inclusive of the bounding cysteine and phenylalanine, the CDR3 is 18 residues long. Here the CDR3 DNA is all that survives: 54 bases in frame from base 1. For this chain, trimming is 0 bases at the V end and 0 bases at the J end, and the number of junction bases without a gene match is 9. As encoded in the germline V gene, CDR1 is SGHDT while CDR2 is YYEEEE. Comments on this clone: The antigen this receptor binds is unknown. It has no much larger one-base neighbor in the sample; base qualities were not kept.

ICON enrollment began in early 2016, and the last patient was enrolled in the second half of 2018. From a subcohort of 76 patients, fresh tumor and matched uninvolved tissue were collected for in-depth immune analyses, including TCR sequencing. TCR sequencing was performed on DNA isolated from bulk tissue, without cell sorting. The sample taken for sequencing was lung tumor tissue. Recombination joined TRBV5-6 with TRBJ1-3; TRBD1 lines up with 7 middle nucleotides. The source of this sequence is a human donor with non-small cell lung cancer. Here the CDR3 is given as CASSLGPGTASSGNTIYF. The bases read TGTGCCAGCAGCTTGGGTCCCGGGACAGCAAGCTCTGGAAACACCATATATTTT.